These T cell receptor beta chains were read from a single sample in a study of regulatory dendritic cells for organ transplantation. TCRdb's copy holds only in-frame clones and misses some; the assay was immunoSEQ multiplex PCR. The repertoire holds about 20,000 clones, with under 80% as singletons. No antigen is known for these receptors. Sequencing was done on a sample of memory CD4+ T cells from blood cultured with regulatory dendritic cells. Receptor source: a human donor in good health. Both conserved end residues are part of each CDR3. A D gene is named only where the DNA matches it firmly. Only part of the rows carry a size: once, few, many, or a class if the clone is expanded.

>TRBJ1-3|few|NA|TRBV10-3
TGTGCCATCAGTAAGGCAGGGTTGCGGGACACCATATATTTT
CAISKAGLRDTIYF
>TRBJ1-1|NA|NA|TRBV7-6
TGTGCCAGCAGCTTAGGCAGGGGCCTTAACACTGAAGCTTTCTTT
CASSLGRGLNTEAFF
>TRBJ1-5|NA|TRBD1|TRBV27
TGTGCCAGTGGGAACAGGGACAGGCATCAGCCCCAGCATTTT
CASGNRDRHQPQHF
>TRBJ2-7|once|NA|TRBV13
TGTGCCAGCAGCTCCCGACTAGAGGGTGACGAGCAGTACTTC
CASSSRLEGDEQYF
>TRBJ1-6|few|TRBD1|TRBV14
TGTGCCAGCAGCCAAGACAGGGGGACCACCCTCCACTTT
CASSQDRGTTLHF
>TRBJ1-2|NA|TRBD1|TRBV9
TGTGCCAGCAGCTCCCGGGTACCGGGACAGGTGGGGGGGAACTATGGCTACACCTTC
CASSSRVPGQVGGNYGYTF
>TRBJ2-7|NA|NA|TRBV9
TGTGCCAGCAGCCAAAATCCGGGGGCTTCCTACGAGCAGTACTTC
CASSQNPGASYEQYF
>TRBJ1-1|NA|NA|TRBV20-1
TGCAGTCCTTCTGGGGAAACTGAAGCTTTCTTT
CSPSGETEAFF
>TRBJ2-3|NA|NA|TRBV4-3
TGCGCCAGCAGCCAAGCTAATGGCGGGACGCAGTATTTT
CASSQANGGTQYF
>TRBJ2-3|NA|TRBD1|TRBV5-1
TGCGCCAGCAGCTGGCAGGGGGCATTGACAGATACGCAGTATTTT
CASSWQGALTDTQYF
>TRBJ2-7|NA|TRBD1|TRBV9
TGTGCCAGCAGCGTCAATCCGACAGGGCCCTACGAGCAGTACTTC
CASSVNPTGPYEQYF
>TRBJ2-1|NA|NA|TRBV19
TGTGCCAGTAGTATAGGGGCCTGGGGCAATGAGCAGTTCTTC
CASSIGAWGNEQFF
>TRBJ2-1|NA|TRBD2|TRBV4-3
TGCGCCAGCAGCCAAGCGGGTGCTAGCGGTTACAATGAGCAGTTCTTC
CASSQAGASGYNEQFF
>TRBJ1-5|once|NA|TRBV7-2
TGTGCCAGCAGCTTAGGACCCGGGAATCAGCCCCAGCATTTT
CASSLGPGNQPQHF
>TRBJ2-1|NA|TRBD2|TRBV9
TGTGCCAGCAGCGTAGCTCTAGGACTAGCGGAAACCGTTTCACTCTACAATGAGCAGTTCTTC
CASSVALGLAETVSLYNEQFF
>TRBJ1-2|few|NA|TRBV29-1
TGCAGCGTTGAAAGTGCGAGCTATGGCTACACCTTC
CSVESASYGYTF
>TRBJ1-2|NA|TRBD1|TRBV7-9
TGTGCCAGCAGCTTCGGGACAGATTATGGCTACACCTTC
CASSFGTDYGYTF
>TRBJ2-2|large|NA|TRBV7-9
TGTGCCAGCAGCTTATACAGCACCGGGGAGCTGTTTTTT
CASSLYSTGELFF
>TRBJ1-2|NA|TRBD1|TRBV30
TGTGCCTGGAGTCGTGACAGGGGTTACACCTTC
CAWSRDRGYTF
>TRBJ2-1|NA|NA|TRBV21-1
TGTGCCAGCAGCAAAGCAAGGGTACTAGCGGGGGAGGACAATGAGCAGTTCTTC
CASSKARVLAGEDNEQFF
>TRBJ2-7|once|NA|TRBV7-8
TGTGCCAGCAGCTCTCTGGGCGGGACGGCAGTCTACGAGCAGTACTTC
CASSSLGGTAVYEQYF
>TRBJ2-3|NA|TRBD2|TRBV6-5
TGTGCCATCACCCGGGGACTAGCGCTCGCAGATACGCAGTATTTT
CAITRGLALADTQYF
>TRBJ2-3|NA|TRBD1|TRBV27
TGTGCCAGCAGTCCCGACAGGGTAGGGACAGATACGCAGTATTTT
CASSPDRVGTDTQYF
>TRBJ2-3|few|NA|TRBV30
TGTGCCTGGAGTGCATTGTGGGGGGTGTCTAGCACAGATACGCAGTATTTT
CAWSALWGVSSTDTQYF
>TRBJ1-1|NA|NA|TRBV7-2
TGTGCCAGCAGCGTGGGACACTGGAGGACTGAAGCTTTCTTT
CASSVGHWRTEAFF
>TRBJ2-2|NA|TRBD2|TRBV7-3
TGTGCCAGCTCCCCCGGGGGGAGGACGAACACCGGGGAGCTGTTTTTT
CASSPGGRTNTGELFF
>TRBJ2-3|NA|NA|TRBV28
TGTGCCAGTCTACCTTGGCGGAGCACAGATACGCAGTATTTT
CASLPWRSTDTQYF
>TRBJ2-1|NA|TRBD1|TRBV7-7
TGTGCTAGCAGCCCGGGACAGGGGGGGAGCAATGAGCAGTTCTTC
CASSPGQGGSNEQFF
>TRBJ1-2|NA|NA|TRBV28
TGTGCCAGCAGCGGGATAAACTATGGCTACACCTTC
CASSGINYGYTF
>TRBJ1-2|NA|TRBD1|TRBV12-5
TGTGCTAGTGGTTTCGGGACAGGGGGTCTGAAGAACTATGGCTACACCTTC
CASGFGTGGLKNYGYTF
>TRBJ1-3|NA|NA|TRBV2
TGTGCCAGCACGGATCAGAGCTCTGGAAACACCATATATTTT
CASTDQSSGNTIYF
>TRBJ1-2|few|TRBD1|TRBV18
TGTGCCAGCTCACGACAGGGGACAGCTAACTATGGCTACACCTTC
CASSRQGTANYGYTF
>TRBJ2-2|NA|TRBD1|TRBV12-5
TGTGCTAGTGGTTTGCCAGGGACAGGCTACACCGGGGAGCTGTTTTTT
CASGLPGTGYTGELFF
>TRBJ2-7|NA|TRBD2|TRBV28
TGTGCCAGCAGTCTTAGCGGGCGCAACACCTACGAGCAGTACTTC
CASSLSGRNTYEQYF
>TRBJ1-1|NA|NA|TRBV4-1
TGCGCCAGCAGCCAAGAAGGTAGGGTCCAGGGAGTTTCTGAAGCTTTCTTT
CASSQEGRVQGVSEAFF
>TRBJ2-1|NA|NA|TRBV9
TGTGCCAGCAGCGTAGCTACGGACACTGTCTCTGAGCAGTTCTTC
CASSVATDTVSEQFF
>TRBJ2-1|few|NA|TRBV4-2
TGTGCCAGCAGCCAAGATCTGGATTCATACAATGAGCAGTTCTTC
CASSQDLDSYNEQFF
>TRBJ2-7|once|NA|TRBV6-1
TGTGCCAGCAGTGAAGTCCCAGCGGAAGACGAGCAGTACTTC
CASSEVPAEDEQYF
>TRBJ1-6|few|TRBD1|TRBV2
TGTGCCAGCAAAGAGGGGGCCAATTCACCCCTCCACTTT
CASKEGANSPLHF
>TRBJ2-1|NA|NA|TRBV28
TGTGCCAGCAGTTTATCCCACCCCTACAATGAGCAGTTCTTC
CASSLSHPYNEQFF
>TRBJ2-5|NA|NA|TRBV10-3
TGTGCCATCAGTGAAAGGGGGGCCTCGTCGGGAGAGACCCAGTACTTC
CAISERGASSGETQYF
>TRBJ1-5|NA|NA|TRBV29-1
TGCAGCGTTCGGTCCAGGCAAGGTCAGCCCCAGCATTTT
CSVRSRQGQPQHF
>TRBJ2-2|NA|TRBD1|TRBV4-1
TGCGCCAGCAGCCAAGAGGACAGGGTGACCGGGGAGCTGTTTTTT
CASSQEDRVTGELFF
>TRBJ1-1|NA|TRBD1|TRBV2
TGTGCCAGCAGCGAGGGTAGCAGGGGGAAGGCTGAAGCTTTCTTT
CASSEGSRGKAEAFF
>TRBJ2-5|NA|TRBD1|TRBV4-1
TGCGCCAGCAGCCGCATTCCCGGGACAGAGCTACAAGAGACCCAGTACTTC
CASSRIPGTELQETQYF
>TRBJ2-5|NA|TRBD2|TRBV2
TGTGCCAGCAGGGCCGGACTAGCGGGTGCCCCGACCCAGTACTTC
CASRAGLAGAPTQYF
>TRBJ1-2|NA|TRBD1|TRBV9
TGTGCCAGCGGGACAGGGGTCGGCTACACCTTC
CASGTGVGYTF
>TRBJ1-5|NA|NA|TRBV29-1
TGCAGCGTTGGGCAGGGTATGGATCAGCCCCAGCATTTT
CSVGQGMDQPQHF
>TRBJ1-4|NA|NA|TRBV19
TGTGCCAGTAGCAGGGAAGGAATGAAAGAACTGTTTTTT
CASSREGMKELFF
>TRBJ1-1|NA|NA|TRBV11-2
TGTGCCAGCAGCACTACGGTGAACACTGAAGCTTTCTTT
CASSTTVNTEAFF
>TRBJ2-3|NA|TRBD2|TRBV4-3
TGCGCCAGCAGACACATAGCGGGGGGCCCAGATACGCAGTATTTT
CASRHIAGGPDTQYF
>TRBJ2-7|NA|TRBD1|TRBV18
TGTGCCAGCTCTGACGGACAGGGAGAATCCTACGAGCAGTACTTC
CASSDGQGESYEQYF
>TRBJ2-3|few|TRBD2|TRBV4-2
TGTGCCAGCAGCTTGCGTTGGCAGGCGGGAGACGGCACAGATACGCAGTATTTT
CASSLRWQAGDGTDTQYF
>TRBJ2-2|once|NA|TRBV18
TGTGCCAGCCCGGTGGCTGGACTTTCTAACACCGGGGAGCTGTTTTTT
CASPVAGLSNTGELFF
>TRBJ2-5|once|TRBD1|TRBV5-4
TGTGCCAGCAGCTTGGGGCGACAGGGGCAGAGAACCCAGTACTTC
CASSLGRQGQRTQYF